Each of the 15 T cell receptor beta chains below was sequenced from the same sample in a study of CD8 T cells in ankylosing spondylitis. From the 5' RACE reads, TCRdb called clonotypes with MiXCR, one entry per CDR3 protein. This sample has under 200,000 distinct CDR3 sequences; approximately 9.9% occur once, and the top ten carry about 15%. Sequencing was carried out using blood, either unsorted or a sorted T cell fraction (not recorded which). The origin of the receptors is a female donor with ankylosing spondylitis or in good health (not recorded which).

This clonotype was seen at least ten times. The CDR3 loop is CASSNVSGANTGELFF. CDR3 nucleotides: TGTGCCAGCTCCAACGTTAGCGGAGCGAACACCGGGGAGCTGTTTTTT. The chain combines TRBV6-2 or TRBV6-3 with TRBJ2-2, with a possible D match to TRBD2 (6 bases). Germline CDR1 reads MNHEY; CDR2 reads SVGEGT. V lost 8 bases to trimming and J lost 0 bases, with 16 bases between them. This CDR3 has 16 residues.

The chain joins TRBV9 to TRBJ2-1, with 9 nucleotides matching TRBD2. CDR3 length: 15 residues. V gave up 0 bases and J gave up 6 bases; unmatched junction bases: 4. Germline V lookup: CDR1 SGDLS, CDR2 YYNGEE. CDR3 protein: CASSVGAGGGNEQFF. CDR3 DNA: TGTGCCAGCAGCGTAGGAGCGGGAGGCGGCAATGAGCAGTTCTTC.

This clonotype has more than one count but fewer than ten. Written as DNA, the CDR3 is TGTGCCAGCAGCGTAGGGCAAGCGGGAGTAAGGGAGCAGTACTTC. This gives the protein CASSVGQAGVREQYF. This chain links TRBV9 with TRBJ2-7, with TRBD2 matching 8 bases. CDR3 size: 15 residues. Trimming took 0 bases from V and 7 from J; bases not matched to a gene: 9. Germline assignment: CDR1 SGDLS and CDR2 YYNGEE.

The rearrangement joins TRBV28 to TRBJ2-7; TRBD2 might be the D (6 bases). Trimming shortened V by 7 bases and J by 0 bases, and 16 bases separated the two germline ends. Germline assignment: CDR1 MDHEN and CDR2 SYDVKM. The CDR3 is made up of 15 amino acids. This chain's CDR3 is CASTPGLASSYEQYF. The DNA for the CDR3 is TGTGCCAGCACACCGGGACTGGCGAGCTCCTACGAGCAGTACTTC. The variable domain in full, with the rest retrieved from reference TRBV28 and TRBJ2-7, is DVKVTQSSRYLVKRTGEKVFLECVQDMDHENMFWYRQDPGLGLRLIYFSYDVKMKEKGDIPEGYSVSREKKERFSLILESASTNQTSMYLCASTPGLASSYEQYFGPGTRLTVT.

This chain connects TRBV20-1 to TRBJ2-7, with 7 bases aligning to TRBD2. The CDR3 extends over 16 amino acids. The germline V gene has CDR1 DFQATT and CDR2 SNEGSKA (reference sequence). Unmatched junction bases numbered 13, after V lost 0 bases and J lost 5 bases. CDR3 residues: CSARDLVAREHHEQYF. CDR3 sequence (DNA): TGCAGTGCTAGAGATCTGGTAGCGCGGGAGCACCACGAGCAGTACTTC.

The chain recombines TRBV20-1 with TRBJ2-3; 10 bases match TRBD2. J was trimmed by 0 bases and V by 0 bases; bases with no gene match: 6. Germline values: CDR1 DFQATT, CDR2 SNEGSKA (reference sequence). The CDR3 is 17 residues long. The CDR3: CSAREPAGGPSTDTQYF. CDR3 in DNA: TGCAGTGCTAGAGAGCCAGCGGGAGGGCCTAGCACAGATACGCAGTATTTT.

V is TRBV19 and J is TRBJ2-3; D is unclear. The germline V and J ends were trimmed by 3 bases and 3 bases, with 19 bases remaining between them. Germline values: CDR1 LNHDA, CDR2 SQIVND (reference sequence). This CDR3 contains 17 residues. The CDR3 region has the DNA TGTGCCAGTAGTATTAACGCCCTAGAGGCTACAACAGATACGCAGTATTTT. Encoded protein: CASSINALEATTDTQYF.

This clonotype was detected only once. The CDR3 DNA reads TGCAGTGCTGGCGACCCTATGGCCTACGAGCAGTACTTC. Its translation is CSAGDPMAYEQYF. The chain couples TRBV20-1 to TRBJ2-7; D not resolved. Germline V CDR1 and CDR2: DFQATT, SNEGSKA (reference sequence). V was pared by 5 bases and J by 2 bases, with 13 bases between. The CDR3 is 13 residues long.

A few counts support this clonotype. This chain joins TRBV14 and TRBJ2-2; D remains ambiguous. Germline CDR1 is SGHDN and CDR2 is FVKESK. The CDR3 is made up of 15 amino acids. V was shortened by 4 bases and J by 1 base, with 10 bases between the two germline ends. The CDR3 sequence is CASSLHYLNTGELFF. CDR3 nucleotides: TGTGCCAGCAGCCTACATTACCTGAACACCGGGGAGCTGTTTTTT.

V is TRBV9 and J is TRBJ2-1; a weak D match, TRBD2 (6 bases). V was cut by 0 bases and J by 6 bases, with 13 bases left in between. The CDR3 is made up of 15 amino acids. The V gene's germline CDR1 is SGDLS and CDR2 YYNGEE. Here the CDR3 reads CASSVGDSGGNEQFF. CDR3 nucleotides: TGTGCCAGCAGCGTAGGGGATAGCGGCGGCAATGAGCAGTTCTTC.

V usage is TRBV6-2 or TRBV6-3 and J usage is TRBJ1-5, with D unclear. The CDR3 spans 14 residues. V was cut by 4 bases and J by 3 bases, with 10 bases left in between. The germline CDR1 and CDR2 sequences are MNHEY and SVGEGT. The CDR3 nucleotides are TGTGCCAGCAGTTCGGACGCCTTCAATCAGCCCCAGCATTTT. Translation: CASSSDAFNQPQHF.

V gene TRBV27 combines with J gene TRBJ2-7, with 7 nucleotides matching TRBD2. The CDR3 runs 16 residues. The V segment lost 2 bases and the J segment 2 bases; nucleotides outside the gene matches: 9. Germline V CDR1 and CDR2: MNHEY, SMNVEV (reference sequence). The CDR3 DNA follows: TGTGCCAGCAGTTTAAGATTGACTAGCATTCCCTACGAGCAGTACTTC. Translated: CASSLRLTSIPYEQYF.

This sequence joins TRBV4-2 and TRBJ1-1, with unresolved D. Trimming shortened V by 8 bases and J by 4 bases, and 14 bases separated the two germline ends. Germline V gene data show CDR1 as LGHNA and CDR2 as YNFKEQ. The CDR3 has 13 residues. CDR3 sequence (DNA): TGTGCCAGCTCCCACGTTCTGAGCACTGAAGCTTTCTTT. Residues: CASSHVLSTEAFF.

The chain combines TRBV27 with TRBJ2-1; 8 bases line up with TRBD2. CDR3 size: 14 residues. V lost 6 bases and J lost 7; bases outside the gene matches: 8. CDR1 is MNHEY and CDR2 is SMNVEV in the germline V gene (reference sequence). The CDR3 DNA sequence: TGTGCCAGCAGCAAACTAGCGGAGGGGAATGAGCAGTTCTTC. The encoded protein is CASSKLAEGNEQFF.

V and J are TRBV7-2 and TRBJ2-1, with D perhaps TRBD2 (6 bases). The CDR3 has 17 residues. Germline V gene lookup returns CDR1 SGHTA and CDR2 FQGNSA. V was cut by 6 bases and J by 0 bases, with 18 bases left in between. Written as DNA, the CDR3 is TGTGCCAGCAGTTTGAGCTTAGCGGTGAGCTCCTACAATGAGCAGTTCTTC. Translation gives CASSLSLAVSSYNEQFF. The variable domain in full, completed from reference TRBV7-2 and TRBJ2-1, reads GAGVSQSPSNKVTEKGKDVELRCDPISGHTALYWYRQSLGQGLEFLIYFQGNSAPDKSGLPSDRFSAERTGGSVSTLTIQRTQQEDSAVYLCASSLSLAVSSYNEQFFGPGTRLTVL.